These T cell receptor beta chains were read from a single sample in a study of blood T cell repertoires in COVID-19. The assay was immunoSEQ multiplex PCR, and TCRdb's table has in-frame clones only and misses some. The sample includes about 11,000 clones, approximately 88% of them seen just once. The material sequenced was peripheral blood. The receptors originated from a human donor in a cohort sampled during active COVID-19. The CDR3 runs from the conserved cysteine through the conserved F or W. Each record gives: V gene, J gene, CDR3 protein.

v_gene: TRBV11-3; j_gene: TRBJ2-1; CDR3aa: CASSLGTSGRVEQFF
v_gene: TRBV5-1; j_gene: TRBJ2-2; CDR3aa: CASSTGTSGELFF
v_gene: TRBV2; j_gene: TRBJ1-5; CDR3aa: CASSVYSNQPQHF
v_gene: TRBV5-1; j_gene: TRBJ2-3; CDR3aa: CASSPSGRPSTDTQYF
v_gene: TRBV12-3/TRBV12-4; j_gene: TRBJ1-5; CDR3aa: CASSFQGTQPQHF
v_gene: TRBV27; j_gene: TRBJ2-3; CDR3aa: CASKGESSGTDTQYF
v_gene: TRBV30; j_gene: TRBJ1-1; CDR3aa: CAWSIGGVTAFF
v_gene: TRBV28; j_gene: TRBJ1-1; CDR3aa: CASTKIAVVPIRFNTEAFF
v_gene: TRBV28; j_gene: TRBJ2-7; CDR3aa: CASSLYGGAPPEQYF
v_gene: TRBV19; j_gene: TRBJ1-1; CDR3aa: CASSRTNRPNTEAFF
v_gene: TRBV3-1/TRBV3-2; j_gene: TRBJ2-1; CDR3aa: CASSQDHYNEQFF
v_gene: TRBV4-2; j_gene: TRBJ2-1; CDR3aa: CASSPEWAYNEQFF
v_gene: TRBV11-2; j_gene: TRBJ2-5; CDR3aa: CASSSQGLGETQYF
v_gene: TRBV4-2; j_gene: TRBJ2-3; CDR3aa: CASSQDVAGSAGGTQYF
v_gene: TRBV9; j_gene: TRBJ2-4; CDR3aa: CASSPGRGREYF
v_gene: TRBV20-1; j_gene: TRBJ2-5; CDR3aa: CSASEGQGPRETQYF
v_gene: TRBV11-2; j_gene: TRBJ2-7; CDR3aa: CASSLSVPTSHFYYEQYF
v_gene: TRBV19; j_gene: TRBJ1-1; CDR3aa: CASSTQASNTEAFF
v_gene: TRBV19; j_gene: TRBJ2-3; CDR3aa: CASSMTLVTFASTDTQYF
v_gene: TRBV10-1; j_gene: TRBJ1-5; CDR3aa: CASSGQGNQPQHF